This T cell receptor beta chain appears in the sequencing data of a study of blood T cell repertoires in COVID-19. Participants, about 18 to 90 years old, spanned some 23 US areas. Participants reported their clinical history, and cohort assignment relied on those reports. A COVID-19 case had been met by exposed participants during the 2 weeks before study entry. CDR1 is LNHDA, CDR2 SQIVND, per germline (reference sequence). Trimming stripped 3 bases from V and 6 bases from J, with 8 bases between. There are 12 residues in the CDR3. Clones were read by immunoSEQ multiplex PCR, and TCRdb kept only the in-frame ones, dropping some. Of about 350,000 clones detected, 88% appear once; the ten largest clones hold just over 1%.

The source of this sequence is a woman in her twenties or thirties who had been exposed to COVID-19. The J gene is TRBJ1-2, the V gene TRBV19; D not resolved. The sequencing sample was made of PBMCs or T cells enriched from blood (not recorded which). CDR3 DNA sequence: TGTGCCAGTAGTATGCGGTTTGATGGCTACACCTTC. As protein: CASSMRFDGYTF.